This T cell receptor (beta chain) was obtained from a study of blood T cell repertoires in COVID-19. Study-level information: PBMCs, B-cell-depleted T cells, or T cells were the source of the cDNA or gDNA that made up the material.

Data came from immunoSEQ multiplex PCR; TCRdb stores just in-frame clones and leaves some out. The repertoire holds approximately 250,000 clones, with 70% to 90% as singletons. The V gene lost 5 bases and the J gene lost 1 base, with 9 bases spanning the gap. This CDR3 has 15 residues. In germline, CDR1 is SGHTA, CDR2 FQGTGA. This clone appeared a single time. The sample was peripheral blood. V usage is TRBV7-3 and J usage is TRBJ1-6; no clear D gene. This clonotype was obtained from a man in his forties or fifties with acute or convalescent COVID-19. CDR3 in DNA: TGTGCCAGCAGCCCCGGGAGGTCCTATAATTCACCCCTCCACTTT. It encodes CASSPGRSYNSPLHF.